Below are 10 T cell receptor beta chains sequenced from a single sample in a study of cytomegalovirus exposure and HLA in healthy donors. Clones were read by immunoSEQ multiplex PCR, and TCRdb kept only the in-frame ones, dropping some. This sample has 90,000 to 130,000 clones, with 90% to 97% found just once. Sequenced sample: PBMCs. Receptor source: a woman younger than 30 in good health and CMV-seronegative.

This clone was seen only once. V and J are TRBV7-9 and TRBJ1-5; D not resolved. The V gene lost 1 base and the J gene lost 4 bases, with 8 bases spanning the gap. CDR3 length: 14 amino acids. Looked up from germline, CDR1 is SEHNR and CDR2 is FQNEAQ (reference sequence). Here the CDR3 reads CASSLGSVNQPQHF. DNA of the CDR3: TGTGCCAGCAGCTTAGGTTCGGTGAATCAGCCCCAGCATTTT.

The gene calls are TRBV6-5 and TRBJ2-1; the D is unclear. Per germline, CDR1 MNHEY and CDR2 SVGAGI. The CDR3 runs 14 residues. Trimming shortened V by 3 bases and J by 2 bases, and 8 bases separated the two germline ends. CDR3 nucleotide sequence: TGTGCCAGCAGTTATGAGCGACCCTACAATGAGCAGTTCTTC. Its protein product is CASSYERPYNEQFF.

The chain joins TRBV9 to TRBJ2-3; TRBD2 is a possible D gene (7 bases). The germline gives CDR1 SGDLS, CDR2 YYNGEE. The germline V and J ends were trimmed by 3 bases and 4 bases, with 21 bases remaining between them. The length of the CDR3 is 17 residues. CDR3 region: CASSDPFGGGAADTQYF. In nucleotides, the CDR3 is TGTGCCAGCAGCGACCCCTTCGGAGGGGGGGCGGCAGATACGCAGTATTTT.

The rearrangement uses TRBV9 and TRBJ2-5; 12 bases fit TRBD2. The CDR3 covers 15 residues. The trim removed 6 bases at V and 2 bases at J, leaving 5 bases unmatched. Germline values: CDR1 SGDLS, CDR2 YYNGEE. CDR3 loop: CASNRLAGVQETQYF. The CDR3 nucleotides read TGTGCCAGCAACCGACTAGCGGGGGTACAAGAGACCCAGTACTTC.

The chain couples TRBV6-5 to TRBJ2-7; D unresolved. V lost 5 bases and J 4 bases, leaving 9 bases between the germline ends. Per the germline V gene, CDR1 is MNHEY and CDR2 is SVGAGI. This CDR3 comprises 12 residues. CDR3 sequence: CASSHGDYEQYF. CDR3 coding DNA: TGTGCCAGCAGTCACGGAGATTACGAGCAGTACTTC.

The table lists this clone with a count of one. This chain links TRBV18 with TRBJ2-7, with 12 bases fitting TRBD1. With 8 bases clipped from V and 5 bases from J, the junction kept 4 bases outside the gene matches. This CDR3 has 13 residues. Germline CDR1 reads KGHSH; CDR2 reads LQKENI. CDR3: CASLGQGANEQYF. The DNA for the CDR3 is TGTGCCAGCCTGGGACAGGGGGCGAACGAGCAGTACTTC.

The chain has TRBV2 and TRBJ1-1, with D maybe TRBD1 (5 bases). The CDR3 is 15 residues long. Germline V CDR1 and CDR2: SNHLY, FYNNEI. Trimming left V 6 bases short and J 5 bases short, with 19 bases between. The CDR3 sequence is CASRGGWRGRTEAFF. The CDR3 region has the DNA TGTGCCAGCAGGGGGGGTTGGCGGGGCAGGACTGAAGCTTTCTTT.

The CDR3 loop is CASSLFQGRETQYF. Here the CDR3 DNA reads TGCGCCAGCAGCTTGTTTCAGGGTCGAGAGACCCAGTACTTC. The J gene is TRBJ2-5, the V gene TRBV5-1; D may be TRBD1 (5 bases). CDR3 length equals 14 residues. V gave up 1 base and J gave up 4 bases, with 11 bases separating them. Germline assignment: CDR1 SGHRS and CDR2 YFSETQ.

This clone has a single count. This chain joins TRBV10-3 and TRBJ2-2, with D possibly being TRBD2 (5 bases). CDR3 length equals 12 residues. Trimming cost V 8 bases and J 5 bases, with 9 bases left between them. Germline V CDR1 and CDR2: ENHRY, SYGVKD. CDR3 nucleotides: TGTGCCATCGCGCGGGTAACCGGGGAGCTGTTTTTT. It specifies CAIARVTGELFF.

CDR3 in DNA: TGTGCCAGCAGCCCCGGGACTACGACCTACGAGCAGTACTTC. This gives the protein CASSPGTTTYEQYF. V gene TRBV7-8 combines with J gene TRBJ2-7; 7 bases line up with TRBD2. This CDR3 region has 14 residues. V shed 5 bases and J 2 bases; nucleotides not matched to a gene: 6. CDR1 and CDR2 from the germline V gene are SGHVS and FQNEAQ.